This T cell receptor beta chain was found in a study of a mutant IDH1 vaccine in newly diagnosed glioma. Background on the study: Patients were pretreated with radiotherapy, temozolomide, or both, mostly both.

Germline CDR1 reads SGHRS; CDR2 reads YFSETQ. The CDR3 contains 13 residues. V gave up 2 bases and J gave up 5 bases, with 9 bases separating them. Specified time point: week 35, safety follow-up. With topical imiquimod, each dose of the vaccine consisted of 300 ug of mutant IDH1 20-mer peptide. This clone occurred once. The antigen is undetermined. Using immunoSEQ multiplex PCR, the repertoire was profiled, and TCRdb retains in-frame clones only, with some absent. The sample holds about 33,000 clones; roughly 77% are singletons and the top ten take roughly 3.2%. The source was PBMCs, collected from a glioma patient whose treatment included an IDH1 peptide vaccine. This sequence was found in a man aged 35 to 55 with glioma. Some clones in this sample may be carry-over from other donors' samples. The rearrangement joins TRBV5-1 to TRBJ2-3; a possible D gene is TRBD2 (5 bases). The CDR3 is CASSFRDGDTQYF. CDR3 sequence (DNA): TGCGCCAGCAGCTTCCGGGATGGAGATACGCAGTATTTT.